These 30 T cell receptor beta chains share one sample of origin, sequenced in a study of T cells in Graves' hyperthyroidism and ophthalmopathy (dated by TCRdb to about 2019). Library creation used multiplex PCR. Sequencing took place on an Illumina HiSeq 2000. Amplification of TCR beta CDR3 regions was carried out from RNA transcripts. For the first round of RT-PCR on the TCR CDR3, the HTBI primer set was used together with the Qiagen OneStep RT-PCR kit. The public reads were reanalyzed by TCRdb: fastp trimming at Q25, MiXCR alignment, in-frame beta chains only. CDR3 protein duplicates are merged, each entry listing the most common genes and DNA. This sample gives about 600,000 distinct CDR3 sequences in total; more than 13% of them show up just once. The leading ten clones occupy about 6.6% of the sample. Sequencing was performed on blood. The source is a woman under 30 with Graves' ophthalmopathy.

The chain links TRBV9 to TRBJ2-5; D is possibly TRBD1 or TRBD2 (5 bases each). This CDR3 spans 15 amino acids. V was shortened by 0 bases and J by 0 bases, with 9 bases between the two germline ends. Germline V lookup: CDR1 SGDLS, CDR2 YYNGEE. The CDR3 nucleotides read TGTGCCAGCAGCGTAGCTTGGGGGTACCAAGAGACCCAGTACTTC. Encoded protein: CASSVAWGYQETQYF. Looking up the rest from reference TRBV9 and TRBJ2-5 gives the full variable domain: DSGVTQTPKHLITATGQRVTLRCSPRSGDLSVYWYQQSLDQGLQFLIQYYNGEERAKGNILERFSAQQFPDLHSELNLSSLELGDSALYFCASSVAWGYQETQYFGPGTRLLVL.

The gene calls are TRBV24-1 and TRBJ2-3; 7 bases are a match to TRBD1. Losses at the gene ends were 1 base for V and 0 bases for J; bases not matched to a gene: 3. The CDR3 is 16 amino acids. CDR1 is KGHDR and CDR2 is SFDVKD in the germline V gene. The CDR3 region is CATSDLQGPSTDTQYF. The CDR3 nucleotides read TGTGCCACCAGTGATTTACAGGGGCCTAGCACAGATACGCAGTATTTT.

This clonotype occurred many times. The chain has TRBV7-2 and TRBJ2-5; 11 bases match TRBD1. CDR1 SGHTA and CDR2 FQGNSA come from the germline V gene. Losses at the gene ends were 5 bases for V and 9 bases for J; bases not matched to a gene: 14. The CDR3 covers 16 residues. The CDR3 sequence is CASSAMSLGQGGPQYF. For the CDR3, the DNA is TGTGCCAGCAGCGCAATGTCATTGGGACAGGGGGGGCCCCAGTACTTC.

This clonotype showed up many times. The genes are TRBV7-8 and TRBJ1-1; no reliable D call. Germline assignment: CDR1 SGHVS and CDR2 FQNEAQ. Deletions cut 2 bases from V and 8 bases from J, with 12 bases between. This CDR3 contains 13 residues. Written as DNA, the CDR3 is TGTGCCAGCAGCTTATCACTAGGGCTGGAAGCTTTCTTT. This translates into CASSLSLGLEAFF.

This clonotype was observed many times. The V call is TRBV12-3 or TRBV12-4, the J call TRBJ1-1; D may be TRBD1 (6 bases). With 5 bases removed from V and 5 bases from J, the gap between germline ends came to 18 bases. There are 15 residues in the CDR3. CDR3 bases: TGTGCCAGCAGTCCAACCCCATGGGGGCGAACTGAAGCTTTCTTT. Translation gives CASSPTPWGRTEAFF.

The chain is built from TRBV19 and TRBJ1-5; TRBD1 aligns across 12 bases. Looked up from germline, CDR1 is LNHDA and CDR2 is SQIVND (reference sequence). This CDR3 spans 17 amino acids. V shed 8 bases and J 7 bases; nucleotides not matched to a gene: 15. The CDR3 loop reads CASYALGTGGAGQPQHF. The DNA of the CDR3 is TGTGCCAGTTACGCTCTGGGGACAGGGGGCGCAGGGCAGCCCCAGCATTTT.

A few counts support this clonotype. The chain recombines TRBV20-1 with TRBJ2-5; TRBD1 is a possible D gene (7 bases). Trimming pared 7 bases from V and 5 bases from J, leaving 14 bases between. The CDR3 contains 12 residues. Germline lookup yields CDR1 DFQATT and CDR2 SNEGSKA (reference sequence). In nucleotides, the CDR3 is TGCAGTGGAGAGGAGGGGGCGGAGACCCAGTACTTC. It is translated as CSGEEGAETQYF.

Many counts were recorded for this clonotype. DNA for the CDR3: TGTGCCAGCAGTTTCCGAAGAAGAAACACCGGGGAGCTGTTTTTT. Protein product: CASSFRRRNTGELFF. The chain combines TRBV12-3 or TRBV12-4 with TRBJ2-2; D unresolved. This CDR3 is built from 15 residues. The germline V and J ends were trimmed by 3 bases and 2 bases, with 10 bases remaining between them.

This clonotype was detected ten times or more. The chain employs TRBV29-1 and TRBJ1-1; D perhaps matches TRBD1 (5 bases). The germline gives CDR1 SQVTM, CDR2 ANQGSEA. The V and J ends lost 4 bases and 4 bases respectively, with 10 bases between them. The CDR3 spans 12 residues. CDR3: CSVGKGATEAFF. The CDR3 DNA follows: TGCAGCGTTGGAAAAGGGGCCACTGAAGCTTTCTTT.

There are many counts of this clonotype. CDR3 sequence reads: CASSYSRWTGDFGYTF. The CDR3 nucleotides read TGTGCCAGCAGTTACTCGAGATGGACAGGGGATTTCGGCTACACCTTC. This rearrangement joins TRBV6-6 to TRBJ1-2, with 9 bases lining up with TRBD1. Trimming at V came to 0 bases and at J to 8 bases, leaving 10 bases not matched to a gene. This CDR3 has 16 residues. Germline V gene sequence: CDR1 MNHNY, CDR2 SVGAGI (reference sequence).

This clonotype has just a few counts. This chain connects TRBV6-2 or TRBV6-3 to TRBJ2-1; D might be TRBD1 (5 bases). This CDR3 comprises 16 residues. Germline values: CDR1 MNHEY, CDR2 SVGEGT. V dropped 0 bases and J dropped 7 bases, with 16 bases sitting between them. Here the CDR3 reads CASSYSNRGPGNEQFF. In nucleotides, the CDR3 is TGTGCCAGCAGTTACTCGAATAGGGGCCCTGGGAATGAGCAGTTCTTC.

V is TRBV18 and J is TRBJ2-7; the match to TRBD2 covers 11 bases. Germline V gene lookup returns CDR1 KGHSH and CDR2 LQKENI. This CDR3 spans 17 amino acids. With V trimmed by 3 bases and J by 2 bases, 9 bases remained unmatched. CDR3 DNA: TGTGCCAGCTCACCCCGACTAGCGGGAACTCCAACCTACGAGCAGTACTTC. It is translated as CASSPRLAGTPTYEQYF.

V is TRBV6-1 and J is TRBJ1-2; 8 bases line up with TRBD1. Trimming cost V 5 bases and J 6 bases; bases outside gene matches: 5. There are 13 residues in the CDR3. From germline, CDR1 is MNHNS and CDR2 SASEGT. The DNA of the CDR3 is TGTGCCAGCAGTCTCCGGGACAGGAATGGCTACACCTTC. It codes for CASSLRDRNGYTF.

Ten or more counts support this clonotype. The chain is built from TRBV29-1 and TRBJ2-3, with 14 bases matching TRBD2. The CDR3 is 17 amino acids. The V and J ends lost 4 bases and 1 base, in that order; junction bases with no gene match: 7. Per germline, CDR1 SQVTM and CDR2 ANQGSEA. The CDR3 bases are TGCAGCGTTGGGGGACTAGCGGGAGCAGCCGGCACAGATACGCAGTATTTT. Translated, it gives CSVGGLAGAAGTDTQYF.

To note about this clonotype: A much larger clone lies one base from this, so it may be a read error. In DNA, the CDR3 is TGTGCCAGCAGAAACCCTTTAGGCACAACCAATACGCAGTATTTT. Its translation: CASRNPLGTTNTQYF. The chain couples TRBV6-1 to TRBJ2-3, with D uncertain. The CDR3 contains 15 residues. V was shortened by 6 bases and J by 7 bases, with 20 bases between the two germline ends. Germline CDR1 is MNHNS and CDR2 is SASEGT.

The chain couples TRBV19 to TRBJ2-7; either TRBD1 or TRBD2 may fit D (5 bases each). CDR3 size: 15 residues. CDR1 LNHDA and CDR2 SQIVND come from the germline V gene (reference sequence). Trimming left V 3 bases short and J 7 bases short, with 19 bases between. This CDR3 is CASSMAGRTYNEQYF. The CDR3 bases are TGTGCCAGTAGTATGGCAGGGAGAACCTACAATGAGCAGTACTTC. Complete variable domain (other parts from reference TRBV19 and TRBJ2-7): DGGITQSPKYLFRKEGQNVTLSCEQNLNHDAMYWYRQDPGQGLRLIYYSQIVNDFQKGDIAEGYSVSREKKESFPLTVTSAQKNPTAFYLCASSMAGRTYNEQYFGPGTRLTVT.

This clonotype was counted at least ten times. The chain couples TRBV12-3 or TRBV12-4 to TRBJ2-3, with D perhaps matching TRBD2 (5 bases). V was trimmed by 0 bases and J by 8 bases, leaving 15 bases between them. The length of the CDR3 is 15 residues. The DNA for the CDR3 is TGTGCCAGCAGTTTAGCGCTATCCTCGAGCGGTACGCAGTATTTT. Protein: CASSLALSSSGTQYF.

This clonotype came up many times. The chain joins TRBV6-5 to TRBJ2-3, with 10 bases aligning to TRBD2. Trimming took 0 bases from V and 3 from J; bases not matched to a gene: 6. Germline loops: CDR1 MNHEY, CDR2 SVGAGI. CDR3 size: 17 residues. The CDR3 nucleotides read TGTGCCAGCAGTTACTCGAGGCTAGCGGGAGATACAGATACGCAGTATTTT. This codes for CASSYSRLAGDTDTQYF.

This clonotype was seen a single time. The V and J genes are TRBV7-2 and TRBJ1-1; the match to TRBD1 covers 10 bases. Losses at the gene ends were 2 bases for V and 1 base for J; bases not matched to a gene: 7. The CDR3 extends over 17 amino acids. CDR1 and CDR2 (germline): SGHTA, FQGNSA. The CDR3 loop reads CASSLTGTGEPNTEAFF. In DNA, the CDR3 is TGTGCCAGCAGCTTAACCGGGACAGGGGAACCGAACACTGAAGCTTTCTTT.

This clonotype showed up many times. This chain connects TRBV7-6 to TRBJ2-5; tentative D call: TRBD2 (5 bases). The germline V gene has CDR1 SGHVS and CDR2 FNYEAQ. The length of the CDR3 is 17 residues. The germline V and J ends were trimmed by 8 bases and 5 bases, with 27 bases remaining between them. CDR3 loop: CASGRPLSGINGETQYF. The CDR3 region has the DNA TGTGCCAGCGGCCGACCTCTAAGCGGAATCAATGGGGAGACCCAGTACTTC.

This clonotype came up many times. This chain joins TRBV2 and TRBJ1-2, with 8 nucleotides matching TRBD1. This CDR3 spans 13 amino acids. V gave up 8 bases and J gave up 2 bases; unmatched junction bases: 4. The germline V gene encodes CDR1 SNHLY and CDR2 FYNNEI. CDR3: CASWDRSNYGYTF. The CDR3 DNA reads as TGTGCCAGCTGGGACAGGTCAAACTATGGCTACACCTTC.

This clonotype was observed many times. The chain combines TRBV3-1 with TRBJ2-7; D unclear. This CDR3 has 13 amino acids. CDR1 LGHDT and CDR2 YNNKEL come from the germline V gene (reference sequence). V shed 3 bases and J shed 1 base, with 7 bases lying between them. The CDR3 DNA sequence: TGTGCCAGCAGCCAGGCAGAATCCTACGAGCAGTACTTC. Translated: CASSQAESYEQYF.

The table lists this clonotype with a few counts. The chain has TRBV4-2 and TRBJ2-3; possibly TRBD2 for D (6 bases). Between the trimmed V and J ends, which lost 2 bases and 2 bases, there was a span of 11 bases. In germline, CDR1 is LGHNA, CDR2 YNFKEQ. The CDR3 extends over 15 amino acids. CDR3 in DNA: TGTGCCAGCAGCCAATCGACTAGTTCCACAGATACGCAGTATTTT. It encodes CASSQSTSSTDTQYF.

This clonotype was detected ten times or more. This chain links TRBV28 with TRBJ1-5; 12 bases agree with TRBD1. V was clipped by 8 bases and J by 2 bases; unmatched bases: 19. The CDR3 length is 20 residues. Germline assignment: CDR1 MDHEN and CDR2 SYDVKM. In DNA, the CDR3 is TGTGCCAGCCATCCGGGACAGGGGGCCTGGGGGGTGGAGGGCAATCAGCCCCAGCATTTT. Protein: CASHPGQGAWGVEGNQPQHF.

This rearrangement joins TRBV19 to TRBJ2-7, with TRBD1 matching over 8 bases. Germline trimming cut 3 bases from V and 4 bases from J; bases unmatched to any gene: 11. Germline CDR1 and CDR2: LNHDA and SQIVND (reference sequence). The CDR3 length is 16 residues. In DNA, the CDR3 is TGTGCCAGTAGTATGAGGACAGGGATAGGCTCATACGAGCAGTACTTC. The encoded protein is CASSMRTGIGSYEQYF.

This clonotype was seen repeatedly, ten times or more. The chain recombines TRBV7-9 with TRBJ1-1, with no clear D. The ends were cut back, 5 bases at V and 8 bases at J, with 12 bases in the middle. Looked up from germline, CDR1 is SEHNR and CDR2 is FQNEAQ (reference sequence). CDR3 size: 12 residues. This CDR3 is CASSIPRPEAFF. CDR3 DNA sequence: TGTGCCAGCAGCATCCCGCGCCCAGAAGCTTTCTTT.

This rearrangement joins TRBV12-5 to TRBJ1-5; TRBD1 aligns across 10 bases. The CDR3 has 14 residues. The ends lost 6 bases at V and 5 bases at J; junction bases unmatched: 4. CDR1 and CDR2 (germline): LGHNT, FRNRAP. The CDR3 nucleotides are TGTGCTAGTGGCTCCGGGACAGGGGATCAGCCCCAGCATTTT. This gives the protein CASGSGTGDQPQHF.

This clonotype has ten or more counts. The V gene is TRBV6-5, the J gene TRBJ1-2; perhaps TRBD1 as D (5 bases). Germline V lookup: CDR1 MNHEY, CDR2 SVGAGI. The CDR3 sequence is 18 residues long. V lost 0 bases and J 4 bases, leaving 21 bases between the germline ends. CDR3 amino acids: CASSYSIKVWDGTYGYTF. CDR3 sequence (DNA): TGTGCCAGCAGTTACTCGATTAAAGTCTGGGACGGAACCTATGGCTACACCTTC.

This clonotype was detected many times. The rearrangement uses TRBV12-3 or TRBV12-4 and TRBJ2-7; 8 bases agree with TRBD1. V trimming: 5 bases; J trimming: 2 bases; junction bases outside the gene matches: 11. The length of the CDR3 is 16 residues. The CDR3, as DNA: TGTGCCAGCAGTAATACGACAGGGGAGTTTACCTACGAGCAGTACTTC. It is translated as CASSNTTGEFTYEQYF.

This clonotype was observed at least ten times. The chain employs TRBV13 and TRBJ2-2, with 7 bases fitting TRBD1. V trimming: 6 bases; J trimming: 8 bases; junction bases outside the gene matches: 3. The CDR3 is 12 residues long. Germline V gene data show CDR1 as PRHDT and CDR2 as FYEKMQ (reference sequence). The CDR3 nucleotides are TGTGCCAGCAGGGACAGGACAGGGGAGCTGTTTTTT. It is translated as CASRDRTGELFF.